This TCR beta chain was documented in a study of T cell responses to AZD1222 COVID-19 vaccine. Points from the study as a whole: Seropositive AZD1222 recipients at baseline numbered only five to seven. Clonal diversity may have been underestimated in mostly white British donors. It was only after the peak T cell response that any repertoires were sampled. Epitopes outside B.1.351 and B.1.1.7 mutated regions reportedly drew nearly half of spike TCRs.

V lost 7 bases and J 0 bases, leaving 6 bases between the germline ends. The CDR3 consists of 12 residues. Germline CDR1 is LNHDA and CDR2 is SQIVND (reference sequence). Libraries were prepared by immunoSEQ multiplex PCR; TCRdb keeps only in-frame clonotypes and omits some of them. This sample carries roughly 97,000 clones, roughly 89% of them seen once, and the ten largest clones take just under 7.5%. On this clone: What it binds is not known.

The chain couples TRBV19 to TRBJ1-1; D uncertain. This clonotype was obtained from an adult in good health. The sample was peripheral blood, taken on day 0 of AZD1222 vaccination. The CDR3 spells CASTKMNTEAFF. The CDR3 coding sequence is TGTGCCAGTACAAAGATGAACACTGAAGCTTTCTTT.